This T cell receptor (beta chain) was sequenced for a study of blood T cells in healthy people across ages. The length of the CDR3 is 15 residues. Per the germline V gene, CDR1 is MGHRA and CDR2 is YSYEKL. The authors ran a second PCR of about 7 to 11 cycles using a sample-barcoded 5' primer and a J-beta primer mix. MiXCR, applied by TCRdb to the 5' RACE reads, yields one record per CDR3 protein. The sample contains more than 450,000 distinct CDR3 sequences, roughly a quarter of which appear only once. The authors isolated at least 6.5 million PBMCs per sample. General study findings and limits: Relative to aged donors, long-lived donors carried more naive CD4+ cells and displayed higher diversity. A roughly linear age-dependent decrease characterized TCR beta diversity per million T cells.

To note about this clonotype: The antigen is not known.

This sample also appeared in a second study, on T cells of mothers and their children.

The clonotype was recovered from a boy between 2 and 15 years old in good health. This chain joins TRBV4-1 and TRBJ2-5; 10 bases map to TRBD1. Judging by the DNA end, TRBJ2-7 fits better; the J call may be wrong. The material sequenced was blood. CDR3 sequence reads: CASSQRTGGHYEQYF. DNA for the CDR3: TGCGCCAGCAGCCAGCGGACAGGGGGACACTACGAGCAGTACTTC.